This T cell receptor (beta chain) is from a study of cytomegalovirus exposure and HLA in healthy donors. This CDR3 has 15 amino acids. V was pared by 3 bases and J by 6 bases, with 13 bases of the junction left unmatched. The germline gives CDR1 SQVTM, CDR2 ANQGSEA. Notes on this clone: Its antigen is currently unknown.

Amplification used 60 Vbeta primers and 13 Jbeta primers. Here immunoSEQ multiplex PCR was the method, and the copy in TCRdb shows in-frame clones only, minus some. The profile shows 100,000 to 150,000 clones, around 67% of them singletons. Notes on the study in general: In a later analysis, 16,951 TCR beta sequences were associated with HLA alleles at 0.05 false discovery rate.

The rearrangement links TRBV29-1 to TRBJ1-2; the match to TRBD1 covers 7 bases. The sequenced material came from PBMCs. This receptor was identified in a woman aged 35 to 49 in good health and CMV-seropositive. As DNA, the CDR3 is TGCAGCGTTGACGACAGGGCCAGCCTAAACGATGGCTACACCTTC. Translated, it gives CSVDDRASLNDGYTF.